The 24 T cell receptor beta chains below all came from one sample that was sequenced in a study of cytomegalovirus exposure and HLA in healthy donors. The PCR was carried out with 60 Vbeta primers and 13 Jbeta primers. Profiled with immunoSEQ multiplex PCR; TCRdb holds only in-frame clones, not every one. The data show about 120,000 clones, around 66% seen once. The sample comprised PBMCs. The receptor source for this set is a man aged 18 to 30 in good health and CMV-seronegative.

V gene TRBV5-6 combines with J gene TRBJ1-1; no definite D call. CDR1 and CDR2 (germline): SGHDT, YYEEEE. Between the trimmed V and J ends, which lost 0 bases and 1 base, there was a span of 4 bases. The CDR3 consists of 13 residues. The DNA of the CDR3 is TGTGCCAGCAGCTTGGGGAGGAACACTGAAGCTTTCTTT. Its protein is CASSLGRNTEAFF.

The count of this clone is one. The chain uses TRBV19 and TRBJ2-2; the D gene is possibly TRBD1 (5 bases). Deletions cut 7 bases from V and 6 bases from J, with 15 bases between. The V gene's germline CDR1 is LNHDA and CDR2 SQIVND (reference sequence). The CDR3 is made up of 14 amino acids. The CDR3 protein is CASTPERGAGELFF. DNA for the CDR3: TGTGCCAGTACCCCCGAAAGGGGCGCCGGGGAGCTGTTTTTT. Using reference TRBV19 and TRBJ2-2 for the parts outside the CDR3, the full variable domain is DGGITQSPKYLFRKEGQNVTLSCEQNLNHDAMYWYRQDPGQGLRLIYYSQIVNDFQKGDIAEGYSVSREKKESFPLTVTSAQKNPTAFYLCASTPERGAGELFFGEGSRLTVL.

The CDR3 nucleotides read TGTGCCAGCAGCTTGGGCCTGCGGGATAGTCCTGAAGCTTTCTTT. It yields the protein CASSLGLRDSPEAFF. The chain carries TRBV5-8 and TRBJ1-1; D is unclear. Germline CDR1 and CDR2: SGHTS and YDEGEE. The CDR3 runs 15 residues. V lost 0 bases and J lost 6, with 15 bases in between.

There are a few counts of this clone. The chain uses TRBV6-5 and TRBJ1-2, with D unclear. This CDR3 has 13 amino acids. CDR1 and CDR2 from the germline V gene are MNHEY and SVGAGI. Trimming cost V 6 bases and J 7 bases, with 15 bases left between them. This chain's CDR3 is CASRKPGSPGYTF. The CDR3 DNA follows: TGTGCCAGCAGAAAACCCGGGAGCCCTGGCTACACCTTC.

This chain joins TRBV28 and TRBJ2-3, with 8 bases identical to TRBD2. CDR1 and CDR2 from the germline V gene are MDHEN and SYDVKM. The CDR3 runs to 14 residues. Unmatched junction bases numbered 8, after V lost 3 bases and J lost 9 bases. This chain's CDR3 is CASSFGGAGYTQYF. The CDR3 coding sequence is TGTGCCAGCAGTTTCGGGGGGGCTGGTTACACGCAGTATTTT.

This clone has a handful of counts. This chain connects TRBV27 to TRBJ2-7, with D perhaps matching TRBD1 (6 bases). Germline V lookup: CDR1 MNHEY, CDR2 SMNVEV (reference sequence). The V end was cut by 6 bases, the J end by 6 bases, with 12 bases between. The CDR3 contains 12 residues. CDR3 amino acids: CASSIQGSEQYF. The CDR3 nucleotides are TGTGCCAGCAGCATACAGGGATCCGAGCAGTACTTC.

A few counts support this clone. V and J are TRBV25-1 and TRBJ1-4; tentatively, D is TRBD1 (5 bases). This CDR3 comprises 13 residues. Germline V gene data show CDR1 as MGHDK and CDR2 as SYGVNS. V dropped 4 bases and J dropped 7 bases, with 10 bases sitting between them. In nucleotides, the CDR3 is TGTGCCAGCAGTGGCGGAGGGACTGAAAAACTGTTTTTT. Residues: CASSGGGTEKLFF.

CDR3 sequence (DNA): TGCGCCAGCAGCTTACCCAGGGCCCTCGATAGCTCTGGGGCCAACGTCCTGACTTTC. Its translation is CASSLPRALDSSGANVLTF. The chain recombines TRBV5-1 with TRBJ2-6; maybe TRBD1 (5 bases). V was trimmed by 2 bases and J by 0 bases, leaving 18 bases between them. The CDR3 runs to 19 residues. CDR1 and CDR2 (germline): SGHRS, YFSETQ.

This clone occurred once. This chain uses TRBV9 with TRBJ2-2; D gene ambiguous. V lost 4 bases and J lost 0, with 7 bases in between. The CDR3 covers 14 residues. Germline CDR1 SGDLS, CDR2 YYNGEE. DNA for the CDR3: TGTGCCAGCAGCCCCCGGGCGAACACCGGGGAGCTGTTTTTT. This gives the protein CASSPRANTGELFF. The entire variable domain, with the rest obtained from reference TRBV9 and TRBJ2-2, is as follows: DSGVTQTPKHLITATGQRVTLRCSPRSGDLSVYWYQQSLDQGLQFLIQYYNGEERAKGNILERFSAQQFPDLHSELNLSSLELGDSALYFCASSPRANTGELFFGEGSRLTVL.

CDR3 DNA: TGTGCCAGCAGTTTGACCGGGAGGTGGGGCATTCAGTACTTC. Amino acids: CASSLTGRWGIQYF. V usage is TRBV28 and J usage is TRBJ2-4, with 7 bases identical to TRBD2. This CDR3 has 14 amino acids. CDR1 is MDHEN, CDR2 SYDVKM, per germline. Trimming removed 3 bases from V and 9 bases from J; junction bases left unmatched: 8.

The chain is built from TRBV6-5 and TRBJ2-7, with D maybe TRBD1 (5 bases). CDR3 length: 15 amino acids. Germline-derived CDR1 and CDR2 are MNHEY and SVGAGI. V was clipped by 2 bases and J by 3 bases, with 14 bases between them. The CDR3 DNA follows: TGTGCCAGCAGTTACGGTTGGGGCAAATACTACGAGCAGTACTTC. Translating it yields CASSYGWGKYYEQYF.

To note about this clone: Within the sample, other DNA sequences also encode this same CDR3. This rearrangement joins TRBV13 to TRBJ1-2, with D possibly matching TRBD1 (5 bases). The CDR3 runs 16 residues. The germline V gene encodes CDR1 PRHDT and CDR2 FYEKMQ (reference sequence). V lost 0 bases to trimming and J lost 7 bases, with 18 bases between them. The CDR3 DNA follows: TGTGCCAGCAGCTTAGGCCTAAGGGGCGCGGGGTTTGGCTACACCTTC. Its protein product is CASSLGLRGAGFGYTF.

The CDR3: CASSPLAGPDTQYF. The DNA of the CDR3 is TGTGCCAGCTCACCACTGGCGGGGCCAGATACGCAGTATTTT. The chain uses TRBV18 and TRBJ2-3, with D perhaps matching TRBD2 (6 bases). The germline gives CDR1 KGHSH, CDR2 LQKENI. The CDR3 is made up of 14 amino acids. V lost 1 base and J 4 bases, leaving 9 bases between the germline ends.

The chain couples TRBV15 to TRBJ2-5; weak D call: TRBD2 (6 bases). The ends were cut back, 6 bases at V and 2 bases at J, with 7 bases in the middle. CDR1 and CDR2 from the germline V gene are LNHNV and YYDKDF (reference sequence). This CDR3 has 12 residues. The DNA of the CDR3 is TGTGCCACCAGTGGGAGGCAAGAGACCCAGTACTTC. Its translation: CATSGRQETQYF.

The chain carries TRBV5-1 and TRBJ1-3; 10 nucleotides match TRBD1. V was clipped by 4 bases and J by 3 bases; unmatched bases: 7. The V gene's germline CDR1 is SGHRS and CDR2 YFSETQ. The CDR3 extends over 16 amino acids. The CDR3 reads CASSPKTGGLGNTIYF. The CDR3 DNA follows: TGCGCCAGCAGCCCAAAGACAGGGGGCCTTGGAAACACCATATATTTT.

The chain is built from TRBV27 and TRBJ2-7; perhaps TRBD2 as D (6 bases). CDR3 length equals 17 residues. With 4 bases removed from V and 5 bases from J, the gap between germline ends came to 24 bases. Germline V gives CDR1 MNHEY, CDR2 SMNVEV (reference sequence). In DNA, the CDR3 is TGTGCCAGCAGTTCCACTGGGGGACGGGAGTTAATCCACGAGCAGTACTTC. The encoded protein is CASSSTGGRELIHEQYF.

In its sample, this clone was seen a few times. The chain links TRBV7-9 to TRBJ2-1; 7 nucleotides agree with TRBD2. The CDR3 length is 15 residues. Germline CDR1 reads SEHNR; CDR2 reads FQNEAQ (reference sequence). J was trimmed by 8 bases and V by 5 bases; bases with no gene match: 12. The CDR3 bases are TGTGCCAGCAGCCACGGGACTACCGTCTGGGATGAGCAGTTCTTC. This gives the protein CASSHGTTVWDEQFF.

The CDR3 here is CASDGLAGPPGAYEQYF. Here the CDR3 DNA reads TGTGCCAGCGACGGACTAGCGGGCCCCCCAGGGGCCTACGAGCAGTACTTC. The chain uses TRBV28 and TRBJ2-7; the match to TRBD2 covers 11 bases. Germline CDR1 and CDR2: MDHEN and SYDVKM. The junction had 14 bases not matched to a gene; V was cut back by 8 bases and J by 2 bases. The CDR3 is 17 residues long.

This clone was recorded a few times. This chain connects TRBV5-1 to TRBJ1-2; D is ambiguous. Trimming took off 3 bases at V and 6 bases at J, with 12 bases between the two ends. There are 13 residues in the CDR3. From germline, CDR1 is SGHRS and CDR2 YFSETQ. The CDR3 coding sequence is TGCGCCAGCAGCTATGGTTACTTAAATGGCTACACCTTC. Amino acids: CASSYGYLNGYTF. The variable domain in full, with the rest retrieved from reference TRBV5-1 and TRBJ1-2, is KAGVTQTPRYLIKTRGQQVTLSCSPISGHRSVSWYQQTPGQGLQFLFEYFSETQRNKGNFPGRFSGRQFSNSRSEMNVSTLELGDSALYLCASSYGYLNGYTFGSGTRLTVV.

This clone was counted a few times. This chain joins TRBV6-5 and TRBJ2-7; possible D gene TRBD1, 5 bases. V dropped 4 bases and J dropped 6 bases, with 16 bases sitting between them. Germline V lookup: CDR1 MNHEY, CDR2 SVGAGI. The CDR3 contains 14 residues. CDR3 loop: CASSSLGQGSEQYF. DNA of the CDR3: TGTGCCAGCAGTTCCCTGGGGCAAGGCAGCGAGCAGTACTTC.

This clone occurred once. The rearrangement links TRBV5-1 to TRBJ2-1; TRBD2 matches 14 bases. Germline loops: CDR1 SGHRS, CDR2 YFSETQ. The CDR3 runs 17 residues. J lost 4 bases, V lost 5 bases, and 8 bases had no gene match. CDR3 in amino acids: CASRSGTSGRPYNEQFF. CDR3 coding DNA: TGCGCCAGCAGAAGTGGGACTAGCGGGAGACCTTACAATGAGCAGTTCTTC.

There are a few counts of this clone. CDR3 loop: CAISAGAQGRNQPQHF. Written as DNA, the CDR3 is TGTGCCATCAGTGCCGGCGCGCAGGGCCGCAATCAGCCCCAGCATTTT. The chain combines TRBV10-3 with TRBJ1-5, with D perhaps TRBD1 (5 bases). This CDR3 is built from 16 residues. V was cut by 4 bases and J by 2 bases, with 15 bases left in between. The germline V gene encodes CDR1 ENHRY and CDR2 SYGVKD.

The rearrangement links TRBV7-2 to TRBJ1-2, with D maybe TRBD1 (6 bases). The V end was cut by 4 bases, the J end by 6 bases, with 18 bases between. The germline CDR1 and CDR2 sequences are SGHTA and FQGNSA. CDR3 length: 15 amino acids. The CDR3 nucleotides read TGTGCCAGCAGCTACCCCCCAGCCACAGGGAATGGCTACACCTTC. As protein: CASSYPPATGNGYTF.

The chain joins TRBV5-1 to TRBJ1-3; 7 bases match TRBD1. The CDR3 loop spans 15 amino acids. The V and J ends lost 4 bases and 3 bases, in that order; junction bases with no gene match: 7. CDR1 and CDR2 from the germline V gene are SGHRS and YFSETQ. Here the CDR3 reads CASSPRTGDGNTIYF. The CDR3 nucleotides are TGCGCCAGCAGCCCCCGGACAGGCGATGGAAACACCATATATTTT. Filled out from reference TRBV5-1 and TRBJ1-3, the complete variable domain reads KAGVTQTPRYLIKTRGQQVTLSCSPISGHRSVSWYQQTPGQGLQFLFEYFSETQRNKGNFPGRFSGRQFSNSRSEMNVSTLELGDSALYLCASSPRTGDGNTIYFGEGSWLTVV.